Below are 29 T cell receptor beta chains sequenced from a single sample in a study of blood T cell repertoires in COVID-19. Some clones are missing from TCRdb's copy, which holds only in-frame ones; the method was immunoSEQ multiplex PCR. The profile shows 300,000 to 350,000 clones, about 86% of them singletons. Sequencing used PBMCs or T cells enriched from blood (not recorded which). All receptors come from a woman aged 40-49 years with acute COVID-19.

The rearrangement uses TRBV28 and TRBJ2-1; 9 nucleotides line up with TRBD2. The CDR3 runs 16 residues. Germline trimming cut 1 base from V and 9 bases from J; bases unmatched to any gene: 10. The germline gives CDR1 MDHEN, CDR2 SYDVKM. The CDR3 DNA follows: TGTGCCAGCAGTTTATTCGGCGGGAGGGCCTCGGGTGAGCAGTTCTTC. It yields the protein CASSLFGGRASGEQFF.

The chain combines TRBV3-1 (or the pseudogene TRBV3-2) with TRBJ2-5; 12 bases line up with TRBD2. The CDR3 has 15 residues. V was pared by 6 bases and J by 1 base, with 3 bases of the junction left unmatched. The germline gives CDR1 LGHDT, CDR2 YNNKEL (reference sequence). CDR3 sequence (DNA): TGTGCCAGCAGACTAGCGGGGGGCCCCCAAGAGACCCAGTACTTC. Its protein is CASRLAGGPQETQYF.

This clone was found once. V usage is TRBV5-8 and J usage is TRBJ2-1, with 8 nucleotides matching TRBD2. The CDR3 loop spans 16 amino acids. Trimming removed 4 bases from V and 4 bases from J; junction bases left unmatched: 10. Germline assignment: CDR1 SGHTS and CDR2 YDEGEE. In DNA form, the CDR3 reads TGTGCCAGCAGCCCTGGGGGGACTAGGCTATACAATGAGCAGTTCTTC. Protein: CASSPGGTRLYNEQFF. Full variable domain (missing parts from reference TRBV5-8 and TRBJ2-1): EAGVTQSPTHLIKTRGQQATLRCSPISGHTSVYWYQQALGLGLQFLLWYDEGEERNRGNFPPRFSGRQFPNYSSELNVNALELEDSALYLCASSPGGTRLYNEQFFGPGTRLTVL.

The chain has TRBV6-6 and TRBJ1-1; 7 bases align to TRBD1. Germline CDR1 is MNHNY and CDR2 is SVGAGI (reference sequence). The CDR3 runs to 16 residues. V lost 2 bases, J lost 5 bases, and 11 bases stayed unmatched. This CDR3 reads CASSYRITGDETEAFF. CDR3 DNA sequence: TGTGCCAGCAGTTACAGAATTACAGGGGATGAGACTGAAGCTTTCTTT.

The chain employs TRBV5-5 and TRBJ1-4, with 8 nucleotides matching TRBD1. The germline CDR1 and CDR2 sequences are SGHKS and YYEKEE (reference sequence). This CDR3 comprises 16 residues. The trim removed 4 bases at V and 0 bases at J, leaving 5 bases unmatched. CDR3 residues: CASSIQTGATNEKLFF. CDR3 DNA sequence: TGTGCCAGCAGCATTCAGACAGGGGCAACTAATGAAAAACTGTTTTTT.

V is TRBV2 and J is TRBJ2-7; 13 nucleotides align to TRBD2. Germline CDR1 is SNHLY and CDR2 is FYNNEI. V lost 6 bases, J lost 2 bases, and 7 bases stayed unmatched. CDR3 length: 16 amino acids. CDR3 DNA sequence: TGTGCCAGCAGGTTAGGGACTAGCGGGGCCCCCTACGAGCAGTACTTC. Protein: CASRLGTSGAPYEQYF.

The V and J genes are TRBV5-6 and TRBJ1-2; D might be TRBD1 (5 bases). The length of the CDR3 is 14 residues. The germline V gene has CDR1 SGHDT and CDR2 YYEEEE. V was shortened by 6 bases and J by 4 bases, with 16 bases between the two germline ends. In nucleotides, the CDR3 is TGTGCCAGCACCCCCGAAGGGGCAGTCTATGGCTACACCTTC. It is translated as CASTPEGAVYGYTF.

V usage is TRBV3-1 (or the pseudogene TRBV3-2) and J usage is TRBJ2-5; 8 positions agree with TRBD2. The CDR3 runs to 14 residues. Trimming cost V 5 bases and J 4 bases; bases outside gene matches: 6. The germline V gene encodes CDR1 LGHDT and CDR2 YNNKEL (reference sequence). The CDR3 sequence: CASSCDGGAETQYF. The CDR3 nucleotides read TGTGCCAGCAGCTGCGACGGGGGGGCAGAGACCCAGTACTTC.

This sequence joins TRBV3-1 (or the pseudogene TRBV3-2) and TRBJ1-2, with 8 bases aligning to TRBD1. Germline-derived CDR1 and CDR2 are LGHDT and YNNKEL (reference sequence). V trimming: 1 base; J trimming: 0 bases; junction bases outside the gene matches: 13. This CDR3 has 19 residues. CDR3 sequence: CASSQAKQDRVKANYGYTF. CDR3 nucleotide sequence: TGTGCCAGCAGCCAAGCAAAACAGGACAGGGTGAAAGCTAACTATGGCTACACCTTC.

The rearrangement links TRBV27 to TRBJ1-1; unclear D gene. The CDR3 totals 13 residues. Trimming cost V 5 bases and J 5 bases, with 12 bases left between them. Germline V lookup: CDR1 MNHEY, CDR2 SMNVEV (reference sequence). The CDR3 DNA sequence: TGTGCCAGCAGTCCGTTACAGAAGACTGAAGCTTTCTTT. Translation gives CASSPLQKTEAFF.

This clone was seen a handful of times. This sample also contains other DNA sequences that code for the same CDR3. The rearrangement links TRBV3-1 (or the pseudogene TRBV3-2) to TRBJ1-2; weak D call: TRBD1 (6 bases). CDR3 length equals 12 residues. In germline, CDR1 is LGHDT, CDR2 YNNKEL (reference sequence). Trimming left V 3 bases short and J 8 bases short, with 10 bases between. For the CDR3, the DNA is TGTGCCAGCAGCCAGGGGGCTCGGGGCTACACCTTC. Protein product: CASSQGARGYTF.

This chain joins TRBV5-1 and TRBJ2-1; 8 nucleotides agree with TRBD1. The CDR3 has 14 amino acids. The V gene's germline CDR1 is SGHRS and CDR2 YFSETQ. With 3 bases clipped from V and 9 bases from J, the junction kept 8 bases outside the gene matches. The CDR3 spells CASSSGGGSIEQFF. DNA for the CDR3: TGCGCCAGCAGCTCAGGGGGCGGCTCGATTGAGCAGTTCTTC.

The CDR3 nucleotides are TGTGCCAGCAGATCCAGCTACGAGCAGTACTTC. Protein: CASRSSYEQYF. The V and J genes are TRBV6-5 and TRBJ2-7, with D uncertain. V lost 6 bases to trimming and J lost 3 bases, with 6 bases between them. The V gene's germline CDR1 is MNHEY and CDR2 SVGAGI. The CDR3 consists of 11 residues.

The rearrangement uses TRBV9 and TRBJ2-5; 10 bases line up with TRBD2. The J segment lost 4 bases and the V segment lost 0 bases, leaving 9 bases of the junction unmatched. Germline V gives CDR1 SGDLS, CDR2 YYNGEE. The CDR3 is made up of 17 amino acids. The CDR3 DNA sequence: TGTGCCAGCAGCGTAGGACAGAGCGGGAGGGCCTTAGAGACCCAGTACTTC. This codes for CASSVGQSGRALETQYF.

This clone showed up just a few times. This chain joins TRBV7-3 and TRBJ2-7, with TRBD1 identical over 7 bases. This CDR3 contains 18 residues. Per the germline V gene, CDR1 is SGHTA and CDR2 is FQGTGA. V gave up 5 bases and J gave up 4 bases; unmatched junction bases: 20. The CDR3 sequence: CASSPQGPLQGTLYEQYF. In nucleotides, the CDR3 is TGTGCCAGCAGCCCCCAAGGGCCCTTACAGGGGACGTTATACGAGCAGTACTTC.

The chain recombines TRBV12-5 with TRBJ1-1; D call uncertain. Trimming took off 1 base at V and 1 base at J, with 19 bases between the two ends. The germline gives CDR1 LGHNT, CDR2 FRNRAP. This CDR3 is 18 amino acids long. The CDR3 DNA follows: TGTGCTAGTGGTTTGGAGGCTCCCAGCGCTCGGAAGAACACTGAAGCTTTCTTT. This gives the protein CASGLEAPSARKNTEAFF.

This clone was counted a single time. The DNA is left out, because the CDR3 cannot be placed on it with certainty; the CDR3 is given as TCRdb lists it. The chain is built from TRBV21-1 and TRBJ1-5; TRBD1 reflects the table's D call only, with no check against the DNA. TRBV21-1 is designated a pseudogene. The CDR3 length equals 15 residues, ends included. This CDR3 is CASWGQGISNQPQHF.

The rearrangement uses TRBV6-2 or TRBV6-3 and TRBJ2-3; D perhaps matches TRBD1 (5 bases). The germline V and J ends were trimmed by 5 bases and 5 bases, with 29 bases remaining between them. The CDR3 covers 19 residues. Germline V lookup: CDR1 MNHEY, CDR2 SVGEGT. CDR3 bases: TGTGCCAGCAGTCGTCAGGGAAAAAACCTCGCAGTCCGAAAAGATACGCAGTATTTT. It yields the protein CASSRQGKNLAVRKDTQYF.

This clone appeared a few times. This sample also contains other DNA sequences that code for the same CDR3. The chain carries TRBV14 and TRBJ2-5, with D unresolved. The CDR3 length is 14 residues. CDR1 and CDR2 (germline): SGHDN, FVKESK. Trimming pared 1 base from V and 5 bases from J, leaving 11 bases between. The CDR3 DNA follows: TGTGCCAGCAGCCAAGGAGCGCGGTCGGAGACCCAGTACTTC. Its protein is CASSQGARSETQYF.

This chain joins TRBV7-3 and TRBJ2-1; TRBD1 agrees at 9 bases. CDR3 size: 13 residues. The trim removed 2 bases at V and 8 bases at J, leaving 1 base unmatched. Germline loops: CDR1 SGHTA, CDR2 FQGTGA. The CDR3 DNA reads TGTGCCAGCAGCTTAGACAGGGGGTATGAGCAGTTCTTC. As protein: CASSLDRGYEQFF.

The CDR3 nucleotides read TGCAGCGTTGAAGTTTACGGGAACACTGAAGCTTTCTTT. As protein: CSVEVYGNTEAFF. This rearrangement joins TRBV29-1 to TRBJ1-1; D is ambiguous. The CDR3 is 13 residues long. Germline-derived CDR1 and CDR2 are SQVTM and ANQGSEA. V was clipped by 1 base and J by 1 base, with 7 bases between them.

CDR3 nucleotide sequence: TGTGCCAGCAGAGGGGACAATAACTATGGCTACACCTTC. Its translation: CASRGDNNYGYTF. V gene TRBV12-3 or TRBV12-4 combines with J gene TRBJ1-2; D possibly corresponds to TRBD1 (6 bases). Trimming stripped 6 bases from V and 1 base from J, with 9 bases between. The CDR3 extends over 13 amino acids.

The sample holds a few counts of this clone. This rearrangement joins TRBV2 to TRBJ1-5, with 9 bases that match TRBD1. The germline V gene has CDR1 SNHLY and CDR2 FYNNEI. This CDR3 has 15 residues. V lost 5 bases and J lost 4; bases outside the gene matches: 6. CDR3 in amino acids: CASSSPGQGNQPQHF. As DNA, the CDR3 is TGTGCCAGCAGTTCCCCGGGACAGGGAAATCAGCCCCAGCATTTT.

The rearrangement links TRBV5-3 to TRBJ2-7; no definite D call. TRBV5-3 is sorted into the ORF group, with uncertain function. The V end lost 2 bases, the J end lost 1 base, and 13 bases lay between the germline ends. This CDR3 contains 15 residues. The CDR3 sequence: CARSFKRRRSYEQYF. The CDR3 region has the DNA TGTGCCAGAAGCTTTAAAAGGAGAAGGTCCTACGAGCAGTACTTC.

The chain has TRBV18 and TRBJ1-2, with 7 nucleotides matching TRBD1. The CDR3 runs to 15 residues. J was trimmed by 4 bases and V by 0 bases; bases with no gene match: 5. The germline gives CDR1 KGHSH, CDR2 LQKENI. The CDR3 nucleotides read TGTGCCAGCTCACCACCTGGGACAGTAACCTATGGCTACACCTTC. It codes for CASSPPGTVTYGYTF.

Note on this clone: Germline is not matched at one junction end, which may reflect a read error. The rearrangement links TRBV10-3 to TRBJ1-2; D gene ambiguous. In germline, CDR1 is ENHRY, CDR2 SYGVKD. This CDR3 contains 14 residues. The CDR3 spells CAITEGGSNYGYTF. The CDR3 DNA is TGTGCCATCACTGAGGGCGGGTCGAACTATGGCTACACCTTC.

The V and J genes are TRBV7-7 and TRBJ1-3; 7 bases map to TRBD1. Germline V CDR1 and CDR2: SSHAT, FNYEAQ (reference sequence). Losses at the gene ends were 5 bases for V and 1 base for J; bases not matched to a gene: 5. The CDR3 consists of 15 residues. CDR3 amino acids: CASSPMTGSGNTIYF. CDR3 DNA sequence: TGTGCCAGCAGCCCGATGACAGGGTCTGGAAACACCATATATTTT. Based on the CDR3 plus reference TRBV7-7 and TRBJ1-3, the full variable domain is GAGVSQSPRYKVTKRGQDVTLRCDPISSHATLYWYQQALGQGPEFLTYFNYEAQPDKSGLPSDRFSAERPEGSISTLTIQRTEQRDSAMYRCASSPMTGSGNTIYFGEGSWLTVV.

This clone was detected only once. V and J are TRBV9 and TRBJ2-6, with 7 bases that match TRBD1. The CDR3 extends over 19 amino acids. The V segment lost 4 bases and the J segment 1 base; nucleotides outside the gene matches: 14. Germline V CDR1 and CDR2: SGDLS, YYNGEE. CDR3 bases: TGTGCCAGCAGCCCCTTTGTCGTCAGGGGGATATCTGGGGCCAACGTCCTGACTTTC. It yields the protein CASSPFVVRGISGANVLTF.

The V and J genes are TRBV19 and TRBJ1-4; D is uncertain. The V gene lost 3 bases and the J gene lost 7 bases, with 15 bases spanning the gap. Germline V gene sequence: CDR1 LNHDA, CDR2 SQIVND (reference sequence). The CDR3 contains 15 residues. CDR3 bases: TGTGCCAGTAGTATCCTGGCCCTCCGCAGTGAAAAACTGTTTTTT. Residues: CASSILALRSEKLFF.